This TCR beta chain is from a study of cytomegalovirus exposure and HLA in healthy donors. The study's findings and limits: Cytomegalovirus status, reportedly, was diagnosed with high specificity and sensitivity by the classifier. A later analysis linked a missense variant in DCLRE1C to the trimming of TCR beta V and J genes.

Of note for this clone: Its cognate antigen is unknown.

Both 60 Vbeta primers and 13 Jbeta primers went into the PCR. The repertoire was sequenced with immunoSEQ multiplex PCR; TCRdb's copy has only in-frame clones and lacks some. Among under 300,000 clones listed, just under 85% were seen once. The CDR3 spans 16 residues. Germline V gene lookup returns CDR1 MNHEY and CDR2 SMNVEV (reference sequence). Trimming at V came to 0 bases and at J to 2 bases, leaving 7 bases not matched to a gene. Nominally healthy donors provided the samples, though records likely missed some immune exposures. The chain employs TRBV27 and TRBJ2-7; 7 nucleotides line up with TRBD2. The sequenced sample was PBMCs. The sequence was collected from a middle-aged woman in good health and CMV-seropositive. The CDR3 protein is CASSLSLGGRTYEQYF. CDR3 nucleotides: TGTGCCAGCAGTTTATCCCTTGGCGGGAGAACCTACGAGCAGTACTTC.